This T cell receptor (beta chain) emerged from a study of early T cells in non-severe SARS-CoV-2 infection. Whole-study context: Chains were not paired, and sequencing was done on bulk RNA from unsorted whole blood.

TCRdb used MiXCR to reprocess the 5' RACE reads, holding one entry per CDR3 protein. The sample holds roughly 100,000 distinct CDR3 sequences, about 12% seen once. Trimming left V 1 base short and J 2 bases short, with 15 bases between. Germline CDR1 and CDR2: SGHTA and FQGNSA. The CDR3 extends over 16 amino acids. The sample taken for sequencing was whole blood. This TCR derives from an adult who was a healthcare worker with PCR-confirmed SARS-CoV-2 infection or an uninfected control (not recorded which). The chain has TRBV7-2 and TRBJ2-7; D gene uncertain. The CDR3 sequence: CASSLELRRQPYEQYF. CDR3 nucleotides: TGTGCCAGCAGCTTAGAACTCAGAAGACAACCCTACGAGCAGTACTTC.